What follows is one TCR beta chain and its context. What it binds is unknown. These data come from a study of primary melanoma T cells and metastatic recurrence. On the study more broadly: Tumors were T2–T4 primary melanomas thicker than 1 mm. Study-level points and caveats: Adding T-cell fraction to thickness reportedly best improved survival prediction.

Generated by immunoSEQ multiplex PCR, the TCRdb table keeps only in-frame clones and is missing some. In the table there are 1,500 to 2,000 clones, over 70% of which are singletons. Sample: melanoma tumor tissue. The sequence came from a human donor with melanoma.

CDR3 region: CASKRRGQADTQYF. The CDR3 coding sequence is TGCGCCAGCAAGAGGAGGGGGCAGGCAGATACGCAGTATTTT. The chain links TRBV10-2 to TRBJ2-3; TRBD1 might be the D (7 bases). V lost 7 bases, J lost 4 bases, and 15 bases lay in between. The CDR3 spans 14 residues. Germline V gene sequence: CDR1 WSHSY, CDR2 SAAADI.